The T cell receptor beta chain under discussion was sequenced for a study of blood T cells in healthy people across ages. Points from the study as a whole: Age showed a roughly linear inverse relationship with TCR beta diversity per million T cells. A strong correlation was found between TCR beta diversity and the percentage of naive T cells. The diversity estimates, figures obtained from one million T cells, were considered underestimates.

To note about this clonotype: Its antigen is still unknown.

Alongside a J-beta primer mix, a sample-barcoded 5' primer served in a second PCR lasting roughly 7 to 11 cycles. TCRdb called the 5' RACE reads again in MiXCR, with one record for every CDR3 protein. Of about 1.8 million distinct CDR3 sequences in the sample, roughly 50% were seen once. The source of this sequence is a woman in her 40s in good health. Sequenced sample: blood.

The CDR3 sequence is CASSLSVQGYGYTF. DNA for the CDR3: TGCGCCAGCAGCTTGAGCGTACAGGGCTATGGCTACACCTTC. The gene calls are TRBV5-1 and TRBJ1-2, with D possibly TRBD1 on 6 matching bases. There are 14 residues in the CDR3. Germline values: CDR1 SGHRS, CDR2 YFSETQ. V dropped 1 base and J dropped 4 bases, with 11 bases sitting between them.